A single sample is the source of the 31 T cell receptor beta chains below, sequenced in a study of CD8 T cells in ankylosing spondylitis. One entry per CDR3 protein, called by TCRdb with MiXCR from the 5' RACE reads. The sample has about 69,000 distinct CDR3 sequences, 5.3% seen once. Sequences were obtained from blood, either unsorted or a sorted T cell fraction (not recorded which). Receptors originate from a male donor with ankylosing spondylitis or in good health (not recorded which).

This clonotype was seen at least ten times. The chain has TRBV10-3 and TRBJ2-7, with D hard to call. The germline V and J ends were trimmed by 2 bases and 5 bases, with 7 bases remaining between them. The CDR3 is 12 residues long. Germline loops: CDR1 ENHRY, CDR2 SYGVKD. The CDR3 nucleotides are TGTGCCATCAGTGAGGGGATCAACGAGCAGTACTTC. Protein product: CAISEGINEQYF.

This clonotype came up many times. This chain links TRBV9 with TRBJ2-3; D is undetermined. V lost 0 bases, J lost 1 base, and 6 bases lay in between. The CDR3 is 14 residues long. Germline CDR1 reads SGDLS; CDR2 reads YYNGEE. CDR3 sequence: CASSVDWRTDTQYF. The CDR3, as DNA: TGTGCCAGCAGCGTAGACTGGCGCACAGATACGCAGTATTTT.

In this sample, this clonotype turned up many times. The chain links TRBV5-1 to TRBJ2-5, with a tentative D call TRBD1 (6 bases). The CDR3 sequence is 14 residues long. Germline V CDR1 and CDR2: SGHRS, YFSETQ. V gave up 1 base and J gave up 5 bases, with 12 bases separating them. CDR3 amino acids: CASSLTTGSETQYF. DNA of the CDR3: TGCGCCAGCAGCTTGACTACAGGGAGCGAGACCCAGTACTTC.

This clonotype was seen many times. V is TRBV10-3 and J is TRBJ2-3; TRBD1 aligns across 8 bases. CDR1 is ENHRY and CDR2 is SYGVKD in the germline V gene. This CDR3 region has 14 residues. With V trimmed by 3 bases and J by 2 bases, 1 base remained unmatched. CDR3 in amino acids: CAISDRGLTDTQYF. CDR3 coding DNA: TGTGCCATCAGTGACAGGGGGCTCACAGATACGCAGTATTTT.

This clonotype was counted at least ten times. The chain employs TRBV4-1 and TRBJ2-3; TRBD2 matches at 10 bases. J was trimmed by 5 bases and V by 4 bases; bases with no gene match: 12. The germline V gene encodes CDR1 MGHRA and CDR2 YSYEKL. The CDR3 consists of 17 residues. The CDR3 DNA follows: TGCGCCAGCAGCCTACGGCCGGCTAGCGGGGGAAGAGATACGCAGTATTTT. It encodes CASSLRPASGGRDTQYF.

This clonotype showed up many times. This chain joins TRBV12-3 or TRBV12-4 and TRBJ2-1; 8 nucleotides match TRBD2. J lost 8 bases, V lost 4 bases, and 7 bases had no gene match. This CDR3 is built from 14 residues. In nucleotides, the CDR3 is TGTGCCAGCAGTTCCCGGGGGGGCTTAGATGAGCAGTTCTTC. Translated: CASSSRGGLDEQFF.

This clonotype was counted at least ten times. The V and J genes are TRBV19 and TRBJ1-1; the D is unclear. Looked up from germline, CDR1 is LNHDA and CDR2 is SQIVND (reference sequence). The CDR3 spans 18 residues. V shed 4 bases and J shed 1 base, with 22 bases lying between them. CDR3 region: CASSTLIGSRLGNTEAFF. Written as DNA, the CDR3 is TGTGCCAGTAGTACTCTCATAGGGAGCAGACTGGGGAACACTGAAGCTTTCTTT.

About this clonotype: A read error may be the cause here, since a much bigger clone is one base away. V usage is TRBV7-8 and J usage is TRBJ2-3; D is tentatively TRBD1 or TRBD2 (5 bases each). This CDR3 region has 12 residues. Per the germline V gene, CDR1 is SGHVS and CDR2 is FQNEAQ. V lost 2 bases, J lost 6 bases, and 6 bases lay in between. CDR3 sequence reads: CASSLWGDTQYF. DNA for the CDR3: TGTGCCAGCAGCTTATGGGGGGATACGCAGTATTTT.

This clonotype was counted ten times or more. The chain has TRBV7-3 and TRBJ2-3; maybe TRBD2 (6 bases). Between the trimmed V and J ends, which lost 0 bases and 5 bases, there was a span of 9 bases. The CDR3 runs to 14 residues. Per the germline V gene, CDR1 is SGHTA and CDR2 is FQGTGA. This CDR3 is CASSLTRGVDTQYF. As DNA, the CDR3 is TGTGCCAGCAGCTTAACGCGGGGAGTAGATACGCAGTATTTT.

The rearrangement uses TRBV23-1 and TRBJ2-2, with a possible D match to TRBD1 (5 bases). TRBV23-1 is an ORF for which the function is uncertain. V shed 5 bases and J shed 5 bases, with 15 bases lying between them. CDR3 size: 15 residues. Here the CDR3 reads CASSSRVRGTGELFF. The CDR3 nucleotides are TGCGCCAGCAGTAGCAGGGTGAGAGGTACCGGGGAGCTGTTTTTT.

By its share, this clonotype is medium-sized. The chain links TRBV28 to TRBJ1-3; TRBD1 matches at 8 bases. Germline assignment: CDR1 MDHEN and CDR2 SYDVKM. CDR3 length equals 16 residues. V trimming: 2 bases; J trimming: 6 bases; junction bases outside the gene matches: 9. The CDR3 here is CASSLDERQGANTIYF. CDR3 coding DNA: TGTGCCAGCAGTTTAGACGAGCGGCAGGGGGCAAACACCATATATTTT.

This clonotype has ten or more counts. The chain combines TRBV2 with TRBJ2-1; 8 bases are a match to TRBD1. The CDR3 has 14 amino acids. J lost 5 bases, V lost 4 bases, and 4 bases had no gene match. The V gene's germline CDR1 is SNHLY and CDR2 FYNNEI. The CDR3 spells CASSAGGANNEQFF. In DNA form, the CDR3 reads TGTGCCAGCAGTGCAGGGGGCGCCAACAATGAGCAGTTCTTC.

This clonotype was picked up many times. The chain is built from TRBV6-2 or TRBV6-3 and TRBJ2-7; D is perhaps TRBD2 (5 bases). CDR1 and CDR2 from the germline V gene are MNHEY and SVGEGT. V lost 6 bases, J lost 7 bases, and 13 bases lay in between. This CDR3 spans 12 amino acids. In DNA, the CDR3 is TGTGCCAGCAGGAGGGCCATCTGGGAGCAGTACTTC. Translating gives CASRRAIWEQYF.

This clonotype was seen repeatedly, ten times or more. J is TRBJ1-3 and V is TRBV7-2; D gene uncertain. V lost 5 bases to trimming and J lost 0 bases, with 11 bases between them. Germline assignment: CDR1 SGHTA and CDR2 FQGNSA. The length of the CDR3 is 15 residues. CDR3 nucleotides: TGTGCCAGCAGCCCTACCGCAATCTCTGGAAACACCATATATTTT. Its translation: CASSPTAISGNTIYF.

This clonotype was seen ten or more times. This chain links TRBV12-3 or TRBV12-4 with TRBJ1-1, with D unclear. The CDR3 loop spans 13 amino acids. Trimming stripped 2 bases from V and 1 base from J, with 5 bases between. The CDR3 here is CASSLPPNTEAFF. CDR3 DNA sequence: TGTGCCAGCAGTTTACCGCCGAACACTGAAGCTTTCTTT.

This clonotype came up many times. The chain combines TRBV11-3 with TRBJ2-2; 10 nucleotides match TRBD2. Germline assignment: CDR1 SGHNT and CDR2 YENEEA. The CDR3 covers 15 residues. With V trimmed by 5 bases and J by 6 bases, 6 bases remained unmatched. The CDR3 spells CASSPKRGGSGELFF. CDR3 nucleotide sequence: TGTGCCAGCAGCCCTAAGCGGGGGGGCTCCGGGGAGCTGTTTTTT.

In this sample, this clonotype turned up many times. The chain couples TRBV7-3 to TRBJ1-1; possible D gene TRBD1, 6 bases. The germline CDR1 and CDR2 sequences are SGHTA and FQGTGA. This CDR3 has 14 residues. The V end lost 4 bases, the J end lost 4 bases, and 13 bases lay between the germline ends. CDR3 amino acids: CASSSTGFSTEAFF. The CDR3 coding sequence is TGTGCCAGCAGCTCAACAGGGTTTAGCACTGAAGCTTTCTTT.

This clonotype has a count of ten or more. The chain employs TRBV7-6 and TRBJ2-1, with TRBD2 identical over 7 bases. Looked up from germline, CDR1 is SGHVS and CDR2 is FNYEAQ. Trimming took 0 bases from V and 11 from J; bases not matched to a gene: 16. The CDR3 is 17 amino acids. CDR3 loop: CASSLAIFGGSPQKQFF. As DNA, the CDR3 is TGTGCCAGCAGCTTAGCAATATTCGGGGGGTCCCCTCAGAAGCAGTTCTTC.

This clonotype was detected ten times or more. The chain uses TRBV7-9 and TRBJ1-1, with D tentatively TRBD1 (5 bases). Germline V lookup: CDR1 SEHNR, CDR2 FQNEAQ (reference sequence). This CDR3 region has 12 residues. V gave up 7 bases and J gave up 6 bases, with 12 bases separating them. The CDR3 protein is CASKSTGAEAFF. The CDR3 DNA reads TGTGCCAGCAAATCAACGGGGGCTGAAGCTTTCTTT.

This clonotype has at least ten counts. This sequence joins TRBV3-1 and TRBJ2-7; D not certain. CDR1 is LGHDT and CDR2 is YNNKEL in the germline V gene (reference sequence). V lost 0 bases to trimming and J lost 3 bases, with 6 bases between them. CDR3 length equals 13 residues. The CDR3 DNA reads TGTGCCAGCAGCCAAGAGGGCAGCTACGAGCAGTACTTC. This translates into CASSQEGSYEQYF.

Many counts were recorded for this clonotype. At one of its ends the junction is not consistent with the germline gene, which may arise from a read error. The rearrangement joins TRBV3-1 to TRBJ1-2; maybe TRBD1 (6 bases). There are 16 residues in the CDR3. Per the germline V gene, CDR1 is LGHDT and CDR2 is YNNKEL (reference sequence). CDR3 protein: CASRQDTGFGDGGYTF. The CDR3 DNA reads TGTGCCAGCAGGCAAGATACAGGGTTCGGAGATGGTGGCTACACCTTC.

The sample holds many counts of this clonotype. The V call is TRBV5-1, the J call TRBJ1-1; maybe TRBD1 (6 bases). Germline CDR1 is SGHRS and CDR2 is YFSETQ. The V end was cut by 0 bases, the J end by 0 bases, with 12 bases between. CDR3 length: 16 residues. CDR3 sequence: CASSLAIGQLNTEAFF. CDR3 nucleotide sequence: TGCGCCAGCAGCTTGGCCATCGGACAGCTGAACACTGAAGCTTTCTTT.

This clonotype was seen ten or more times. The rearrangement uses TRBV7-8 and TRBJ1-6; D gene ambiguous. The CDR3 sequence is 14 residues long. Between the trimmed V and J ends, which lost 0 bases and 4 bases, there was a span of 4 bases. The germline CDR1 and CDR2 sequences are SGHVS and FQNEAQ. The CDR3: CASSLAQYNSPLHF. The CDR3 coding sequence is TGTGCCAGCAGCTTAGCCCAGTATAATTCACCCCTCCACTTT.

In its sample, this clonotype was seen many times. CDR3 sequence reads: CASSTSGGNYEQYF. The CDR3 DNA follows: TGTGCCAGCTCTACTAGCGGGGGCAACTACGAGCAGTACTTC. The genes are TRBV6-2 or TRBV6-3 and TRBJ2-7; 11 bases match TRBD2. Germline assignment: CDR1 MNHEY and CDR2 SVGEGT. V lost 8 bases, J lost 3 bases, and 6 bases stayed unmatched. The CDR3 is 14 amino acids.

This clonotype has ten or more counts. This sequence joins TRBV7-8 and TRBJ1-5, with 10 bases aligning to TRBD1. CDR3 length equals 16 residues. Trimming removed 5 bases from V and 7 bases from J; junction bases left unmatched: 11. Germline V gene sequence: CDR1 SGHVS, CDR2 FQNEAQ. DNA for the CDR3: TGTGCCAGCAGCCCAAGCGGGACAGGGGCTGGGCAGCCCCAGCATTTT. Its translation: CASSPSGTGAGQPQHF.

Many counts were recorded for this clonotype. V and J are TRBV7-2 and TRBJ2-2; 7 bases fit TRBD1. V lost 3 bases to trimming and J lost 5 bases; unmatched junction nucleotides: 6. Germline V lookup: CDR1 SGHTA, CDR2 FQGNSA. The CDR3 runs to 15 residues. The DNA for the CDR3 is TGTGCCAGCAGCTTGCGGACAGGTCTAACCGGGGAGCTGTTTTTT. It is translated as CASSLRTGLTGELFF.

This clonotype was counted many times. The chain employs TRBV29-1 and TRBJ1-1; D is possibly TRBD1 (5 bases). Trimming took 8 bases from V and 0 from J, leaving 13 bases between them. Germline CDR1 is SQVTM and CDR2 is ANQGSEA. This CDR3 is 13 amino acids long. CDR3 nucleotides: TGCAGCTCGAGCTGGGGGATGAACACTGAAGCTTTCTTT. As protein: CSSSWGMNTEAFF.

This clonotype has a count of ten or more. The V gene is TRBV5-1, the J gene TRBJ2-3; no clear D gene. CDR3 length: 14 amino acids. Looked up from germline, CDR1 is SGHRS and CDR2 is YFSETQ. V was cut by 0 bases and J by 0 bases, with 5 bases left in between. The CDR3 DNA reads TGCGCCAGCAGCTTGGGCGCTAGCACAGATACGCAGTATTTT. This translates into CASSLGASTDTQYF.

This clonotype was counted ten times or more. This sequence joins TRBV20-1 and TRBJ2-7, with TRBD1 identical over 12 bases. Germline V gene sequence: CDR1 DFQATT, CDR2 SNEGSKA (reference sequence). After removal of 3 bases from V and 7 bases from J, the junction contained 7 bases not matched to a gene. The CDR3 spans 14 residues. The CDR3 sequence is CSARGGQGAGEQYF. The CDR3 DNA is TGCAGTGCTAGGGGGGGACAGGGGGCTGGAGAGCAGTACTTC.

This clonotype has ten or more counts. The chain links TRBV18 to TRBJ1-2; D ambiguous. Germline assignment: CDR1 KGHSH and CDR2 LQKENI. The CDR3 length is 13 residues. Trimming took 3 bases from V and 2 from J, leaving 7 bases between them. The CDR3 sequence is CASSPTENYGYTF. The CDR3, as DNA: TGTGCCAGCTCACCGACGGAAAACTATGGCTACACCTTC. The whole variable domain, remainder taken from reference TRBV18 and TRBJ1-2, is NAGVMQNPRHLVRRRGQEARLRCSPMKGHSHVYWYRQLPEEGLKFMVYLQKENIIDESGMPKERFSAEFPKEGPSILRIQQVVRGDSAAYFCASSPTENYGYTFGSGTRLTVV.

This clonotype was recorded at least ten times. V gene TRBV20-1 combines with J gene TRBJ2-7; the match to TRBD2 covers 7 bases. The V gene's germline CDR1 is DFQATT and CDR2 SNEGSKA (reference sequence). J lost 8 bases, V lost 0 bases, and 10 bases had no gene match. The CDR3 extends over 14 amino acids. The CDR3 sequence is CSARDERGAGKQYF. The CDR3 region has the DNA TGCAGTGCTAGAGATGAGCGGGGAGCTGGAAAGCAGTACTTC.